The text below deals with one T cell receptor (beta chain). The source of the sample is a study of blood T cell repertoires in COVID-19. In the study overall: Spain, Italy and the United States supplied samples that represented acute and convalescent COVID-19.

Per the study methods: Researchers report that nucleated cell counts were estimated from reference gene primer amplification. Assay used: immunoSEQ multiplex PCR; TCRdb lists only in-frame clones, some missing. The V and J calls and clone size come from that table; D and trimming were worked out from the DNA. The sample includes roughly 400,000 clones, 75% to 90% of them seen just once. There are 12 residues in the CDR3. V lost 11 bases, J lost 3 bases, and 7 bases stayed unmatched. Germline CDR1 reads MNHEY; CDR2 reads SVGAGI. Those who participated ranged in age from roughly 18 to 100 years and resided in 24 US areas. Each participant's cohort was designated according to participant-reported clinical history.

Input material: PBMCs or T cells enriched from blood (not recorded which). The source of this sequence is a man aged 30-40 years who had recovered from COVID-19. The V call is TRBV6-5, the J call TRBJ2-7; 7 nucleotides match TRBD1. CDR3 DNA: TGTGCCGTACCGGGACAGAGCTACGAGCAGTACTTC. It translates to CAVPGQSYEQYF.